The entry below describes one TCR beta chain. 13 Jbeta primers and 60 Vbeta primers were used for the PCR. Clones were read by immunoSEQ multiplex PCR, and TCRdb kept only the in-frame ones, dropping some. The sample records roughly 150,000 clones, roughly 82% being singletons. This sample was included in a study of cytomegalovirus exposure and HLA in healthy donors. This CDR3 is built from 14 residues. Trimming removed 10 bases at V and 7 bases at J, with 22 bases between. The germline V gene encodes CDR1 ENHRY and CDR2 SYGVKD. The material sequenced was PBMCs. The source of this sequence is a woman aged 50 to 60 in good health and CMV-seropositive. The gene calls are TRBV10-3 and TRBJ1-2; a weak D match, TRBD1 (6 bases). The CDR3 region has the DNA TGTGCCACGGGGACCTCACAGGGATTGGGTGGCTACACCTTC. Translated: CATGTSQGLGGYTF.